Below, 8 T cell receptor beta chains from the same sample are listed, as sequenced in a study of vaccination and CD4 T cells after COVID-19. Treatment reported: approximately nine-day PBMC culture with coronavirus spike peptide pools or control peptides (ViraFEST assay). These receptors' targets are unknown. Sequence data for DNA of cultured CD4+ T cells were generated by the Oncomine TCR Beta short-read assay. A single record per CDR3 protein comes from TCRdb applying MiXCR to the PCR reads. Of roughly 19,000 distinct CDR3 sequences listed, around half were seen once; the top ten hold approximately 6.6%. Sequenced here: CD4+ T cells from blood, cultured in vitro, sampled before SARS-CoV-2 vaccination. The receptors were sampled from a human donor who had recovered from COVID-19.

In its sample, this clonotype was seen a few times. The chain is built from TRBV6-5 and TRBJ2-2, with a tentative D call TRBD2 (6 bases). V was cut by 4 bases and J by 3 bases, with 12 bases left in between. Germline V CDR1 and CDR2: MNHEY, SVGAGI. The CDR3 contains 15 residues. The CDR3 sequence is CASSSEGVDTGELFF. As DNA, the CDR3 is TGTGCCAGCAGTTCGGAGGGTGTGGACACCGGGGAGCTGTTTTTT.

This clonotype was seen a handful of times. The chain carries TRBV6-1 and TRBJ2-3, with 13 bases identical to TRBD2. The V gene end was trimmed by 5 bases and the J gene end by 6 bases; junction bases not matched to a gene: 11. The CDR3 spans 17 residues. Germline V lookup: CDR1 MNHNS, CDR2 SASEGT. The DNA of the CDR3 is TGTGCCAGCAGTCGGCAAGGACTAGCGGGAGCGAGGGATACGCAGTATTTT. Protein sequence: CASSRQGLAGARDTQYF.

CDR3 protein: CASSLQGEQPQHF. The CDR3 DNA sequence: TGTGCCAGCAGCTTACAGGGTGAGCAGCCCCAGCATTTT. The chain employs TRBV7-9 and TRBJ1-5; TRBD1 might be the D (5 bases). CDR3 length: 13 amino acids. From germline, CDR1 is SEHNR and CDR2 FQNEAQ (reference sequence). V gave up 2 bases and J gave up 7 bases, with 9 bases separating them.

J is TRBJ2-1 and V is TRBV10-3, with TRBD2 matching over 7 bases. V lost 8 bases and J lost 6; bases outside the gene matches: 16. The CDR3 spans 16 residues. CDR1 ENHRY and CDR2 SYGVKD come from the germline V gene. CDR3 nucleotide sequence: TGTGCCATCTCTAGAACAGACCCCGGGGAGGGCAATGAGCAGTTCTTC. Amino acid sequence: CAISRTDPGEGNEQFF.

This clonotype was picked up one time. The chain has TRBV11-2 and TRBJ2-7; tentative D call: TRBD1 (8 bases). The ends were cut back, 4 bases at V and 0 bases at J, with 13 bases in the middle. The germline V gene encodes CDR1 SGHAT and CDR2 FQNNGV. This CDR3 has 15 amino acids. CDR3 bases: TGTGCCAGCAGCTCTACAGGGGGGGGCTCCTACGAGCAGTACTTC. Translation: CASSSTGGGSYEQYF.

This sequence joins TRBV28 and TRBJ1-2; 7 positions match TRBD1. The CDR3 sequence is 15 residues long. The V and J ends lost 8 bases and 7 bases, in that order; junction bases with no gene match: 16. Germline lookup yields CDR1 MDHEN and CDR2 SYDVKM. This CDR3 reads CASLSDRAAGGGYTF. The CDR3 nucleotides read TGTGCCAGCCTCTCAGACAGGGCAGCGGGGGGTGGCTACACCTTC.

The chain has TRBV20-1 and TRBJ2-1; 13 positions match TRBD2. Germline lookup yields CDR1 DFQATT and CDR2 SNEGSKA (reference sequence). The CDR3 loop spans 18 amino acids. The J segment lost 1 base and the V segment lost 8 bases, leaving 14 bases of the junction unmatched. CDR3 amino acids: CSTRTSGRTFWSYNEQFF. CDR3 sequence (DNA): TGCAGTACCCGGACTAGCGGGAGAACCTTTTGGTCCTACAATGAGCAGTTCTTC.

In DNA, the CDR3 is TGTGCCACCAGTGATCCCACCAGGGACCAGAAAGAGACCCAGTACTTC. It translates to CATSDPTRDQKETQYF. The rearrangement links TRBV24-1 to TRBJ2-5, with D perhaps TRBD1 or TRBD2 (5 bases each). Germline V gene sequence: CDR1 KGHDR, CDR2 SFDVKD. V lost 3 bases to trimming and J lost 3 bases, with 16 bases between them. The CDR3 sequence is 16 residues long.